The rows below give T cell receptor beta chains drawn from one sample of a study of cytomegalovirus exposure and HLA in healthy donors. Clones were sequenced by immunoSEQ multiplex PCR, and TCRdb holds only the in-frame ones, with some missing. This sample carries fewer than 200,000 clones, more than 75% of them seen once, and the ten largest clones take approximately 2.5%. Sequences were obtained from PBMCs. These TCRs come from a man aged 25 to 40 in good health and CMV-seropositive. CDR3s leave out the opening cysteine and the closing phenylalanine or tryptophan. Each record gives: V gene, CDR3 protein.

>TRBV5-4
ASSLKRLAGDNYEQY
>TRBV5-5
ASSVGGSSTEAF
>TRBV6-5
ASSYSAVTEAF
>TRBV5-4
ASSLRSGGETQY
>TRBV5-4
ASSLQAGELF
>TRBV18
ASSPLETGNTEAF
>TRBV11-1
ASSSSTRIIGNEQF
>TRBV12-5
ASGSLGQGTGELF
>TRBV5-4
ASSLIPGQGGTDTQY
>TRBV28
ASTSTGENSPLH
>TRBV11-3
ASSPRLGFGNTIY
>TRBV18
ASSSSSTDTQY
>TRBV19
ASKIGTGVSGANVLT
>TRBV4-3
ASSPRDRGYESGGYT
>TRBV18
ASSPPGRVSEAF
>TRBV6-6
AGRLPTSGRSNEQF
>TRBV2
ATKHQGILEKLF
>TRBV2
ASSGQGAKYEQY
>TRBV4-3
ASSHPSGGTTDTQY
>TRBV27
ASRDRDRGNSPLH
>TRBV4-2
ASSQISGGGRALVEQY
>TRBV6-6
ASSSLDSNNEQF
>TRBV5-6
ASSLGLAGSTDTQY
>TRBV27
ASSPTGGEEAF
>TRBV9
ASSGSGGVHNEQF
>TRBV30
AWSYVAVGQGEQY
>TRBV5-1
ASSWLGSRTDTQY
>TRBV19
ASSIDPSGNDEQF
>TRBV5-4
ASSWGQTYGYT
>TRBV7-8
ASSLAGPGSGRAGEQY
>TRBV18
ASSPPGQATEAF
>TRBV11-1
ASSYRGAGELF
>TRBV7-9
SSSLSQGAGDTEAF
>TRBV9
ASSRGGVGNQPQH
>TRBV4-3
ASSQSETNTEAF
>TRBV10-3
AIGAGQGSYEQY